These 8 T cell receptor beta chains were all obtained from the same sample, sequenced in a study of blood T cell repertoires in COVID-19. Method: immunoSEQ multiplex PCR; TCRdb's copy keeps in-frame clones and lacks some. The sample yields fewer than 55,000 clones, about nine tenths seen once. The sequencing sample was made of peripheral blood. These receptors were obtained from a man older than 75 with active or convalescent COVID-19.

Turning to this clone: A read error may account for a junction end that differs from germline. The chain couples TRBV7-2 to TRBJ2-7; 11 nucleotides line up with TRBD1. Per germline, CDR1 SGHTA and CDR2 FQGNSA. The CDR3 spans 14 residues. CDR3 bases: TGTGCCAGCAGGTTAGGGACAGGGGGAGGCGAGCAGTACTTC. It encodes CASRLGTGGGEQYF.

This rearrangement joins TRBV7-2 to TRBJ2-7, with TRBD1 identical over 10 bases. CDR3 size: 17 residues. The V and J ends lost 1 base and 4 bases, in that order; junction bases with no gene match: 10. In germline, CDR1 is SGHTA, CDR2 FQGNSA. This chain's CDR3 is CASSLGSPGQGWYEQYF. CDR3 DNA sequence: TGTGCCAGCAGCTTAGGGTCTCCGGGACAGGGGTGGTACGAGCAGTACTTC.

The chain employs TRBV2 and TRBJ2-1, with 7 bases matching TRBD1. Germline V gives CDR1 SNHLY, CDR2 FYNNEI. The CDR3 spans 15 residues. V dropped 6 bases and J dropped 2; count of bases not matched to a gene: 7. The DNA for the CDR3 is TGTGCCAGCAGCCGACAGGGACAAACCTACAATGAGCAGTTCTTC. Translation gives CASSRQGQTYNEQFF.

This chain links TRBV29-1 with TRBJ1-6; D gene ambiguous. The germline V and J ends were trimmed by 4 bases and 6 bases, with 10 bases remaining between them. This CDR3 spans 13 amino acids. Germline-derived CDR1 and CDR2 are SQVTM and ANQGSEA. Written as DNA, the CDR3 is TGCAGCGTTGGCAAGGGAGGTAATTCACCCCTCCACTTT. Protein product: CSVGKGGNSPLHF.

This clone was picked up one time. The chain couples TRBV19 to TRBJ2-2, with 12 bases aligning to TRBD1. Trimming took 6 bases from V and 6 from J; bases not matched to a gene: 8. Germline V CDR1 and CDR2: LNHDA, SQIVND (reference sequence). The CDR3 runs to 16 residues. The CDR3 loop reads CASRAPGQGAAGELFF. The CDR3 DNA is TGTGCCAGTAGAGCCCCGGGACAGGGGGCGGCCGGGGAGCTGTTTTTT.

The chain recombines TRBV7-8 with TRBJ1-5; D is possibly TRBD1 (6 bases). Germline CDR1 reads SGHVS; CDR2 reads FQNEAQ. V was pared by 4 bases and J by 6 bases, with 10 bases between. The CDR3 spans 13 residues. The DNA for the CDR3 is TGTGCCAGCAGCTGGGGGGGGGCTCAGCCCCAGCATTTT. Translating gives CASSWGGAQPQHF.

This chain joins TRBV5-4 and TRBJ2-1; 9 bases line up with TRBD1. Germline CDR1 and CDR2: SGHNT and YYREEE (reference sequence). This CDR3 has 16 residues. The V gene end was trimmed by 3 bases and the J gene end by 5 bases; junction bases not matched to a gene: 9. CDR3 bases: TGTGCCAGCAGCTCGATCGGACAGGGGTATCACAATGAGCAGTTCTTC. Residues: CASSSIGQGYHNEQFF.

The chain links TRBV4-2 to TRBJ1-2; 8 bases are a match to TRBD1. The V and J ends lost 0 bases and 2 bases, in that order; junction bases with no gene match: 5. CDR1 and CDR2 from the germline V gene are LGHNA and YNFKEQ. The CDR3 sequence is 16 residues long. In nucleotides, the CDR3 is TGTGCCAGCAGCCAAGATCGGGGACAGGTGAACTATGGCTACACCTTC. Protein product: CASSQDRGQVNYGYTF.